One TCR beta chain is described in this entry. This CDR3 is 14 amino acids long. The germline gives CDR1 SGHTA, CDR2 FQGNSA. The V end was cut by 1 base, the J end by 12 bases, with 15 bases between. Sequenced by immunoSEQ multiplex PCR; TCRdb stores in-frame clones only, minus some. The sample carries about 460,000 clones, 80% to 90% recorded once. Regarding treatment: roughly 18 received Ad26.COV2.S at low or high dose, single or two shots; 5 received placebo; per-sample allocation not given. Day 63 after the first injection of vaccine or placebo was the sampling time. The source of the sample is a study of Ad26.COV2.S vaccination and SARS-CoV-2 variants. About the research overall: The vaccine Ad26.COV2.S was put into the muscle once, or twice with 56 days between.

The sample in question was peripheral blood, obtained in a trial of Ad26.COV2.S vaccine versus placebo. This TCR derives from a person aged 18-65 years who received the Ad26.COV2.S COVID-19 vaccine or a placebo. The rearrangement links TRBV7-2 to TRBJ1-4; possible D gene TRBD1, 5 bases. CDR3 DNA: TGTGCCAGCAGCTTAGGAGCCTCTTCACAGGAACTGTTTTTT. Encoded protein: CASSLGASSQELFF.